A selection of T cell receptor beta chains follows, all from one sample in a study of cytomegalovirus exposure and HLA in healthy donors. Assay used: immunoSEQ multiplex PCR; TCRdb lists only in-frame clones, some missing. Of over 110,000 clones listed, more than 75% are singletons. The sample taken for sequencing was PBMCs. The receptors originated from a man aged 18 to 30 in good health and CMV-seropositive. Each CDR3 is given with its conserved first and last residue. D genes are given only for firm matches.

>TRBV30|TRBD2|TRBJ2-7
CAWSGLAGIYEQYF
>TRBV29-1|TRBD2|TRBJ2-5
CSVVPAGAQETQYF
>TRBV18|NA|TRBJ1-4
CASSLTRGAGPNEKLFF
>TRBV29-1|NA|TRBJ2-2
CSVDRRGSGELFF
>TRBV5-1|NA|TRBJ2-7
CASSLAGAMEQYF
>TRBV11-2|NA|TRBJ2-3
CASSPVRVARSDTQYF
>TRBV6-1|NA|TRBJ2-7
CASRLKSYEQYF
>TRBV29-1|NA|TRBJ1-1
CSVGGGTEAFF
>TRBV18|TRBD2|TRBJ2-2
CASSPPGGPHTGELFF
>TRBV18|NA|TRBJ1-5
CASSTAGSNQPQHF
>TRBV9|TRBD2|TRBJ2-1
CASSVEGGRGDEQFF
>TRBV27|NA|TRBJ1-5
CASSLWQGDNQPQHF
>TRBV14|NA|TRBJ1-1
CASSQDGEGMNTEAFF
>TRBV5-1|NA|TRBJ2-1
CASGVGSSYNEQFF
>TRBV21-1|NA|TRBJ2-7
CASSITDRAVNYEQYF
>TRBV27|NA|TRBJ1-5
CASSPWGGVRSNQPQHF
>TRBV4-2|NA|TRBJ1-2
CASSQDTGGYTF
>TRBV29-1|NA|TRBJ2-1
CSARYGLFYNEQFF
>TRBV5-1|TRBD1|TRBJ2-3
CASSSQGADTQYF
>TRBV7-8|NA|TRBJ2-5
CASSLRGGGETQYF
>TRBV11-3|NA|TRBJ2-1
CASSGAGEQFF
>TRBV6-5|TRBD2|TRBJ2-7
CASSTLSMGGRQYF
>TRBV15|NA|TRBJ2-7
CATRSAAYEQYF
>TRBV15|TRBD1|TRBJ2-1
CATSRERNRGWNEQFF
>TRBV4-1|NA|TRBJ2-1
CASSQDVTYNEQFF
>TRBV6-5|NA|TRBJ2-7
CASSYSRTETYEQYF
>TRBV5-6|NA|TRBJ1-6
CASSRGGSTYNSPLHF
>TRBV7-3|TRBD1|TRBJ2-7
CASSLGTGVVYEQYF
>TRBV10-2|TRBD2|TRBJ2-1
CASSTGLAGGANEQFF
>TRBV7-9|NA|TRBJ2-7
CASSLSRMGAGGEQYF
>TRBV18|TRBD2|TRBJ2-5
CASSPVAGGQQETQYF
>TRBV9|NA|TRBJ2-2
CASSVAGGTGELFF
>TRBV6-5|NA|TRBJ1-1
CASSYSRPADTEAFF
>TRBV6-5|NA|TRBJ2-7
CASSTDGGYEQYF
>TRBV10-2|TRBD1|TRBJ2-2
CATTGQGNTGELFF
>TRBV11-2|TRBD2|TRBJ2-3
CASSLLAGAGTRTDTQYF
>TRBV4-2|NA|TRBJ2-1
CASSLQIHLAMDEQFF
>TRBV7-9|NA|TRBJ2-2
CASSSGQNTGELFF
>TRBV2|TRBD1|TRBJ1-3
CASSGQGSGNTIYF
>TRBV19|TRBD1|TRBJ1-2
CASSIPSHPGQGYGYTF
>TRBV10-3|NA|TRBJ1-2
CAISESAGMNYGYTF
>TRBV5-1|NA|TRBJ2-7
CASRDSSYEQYF
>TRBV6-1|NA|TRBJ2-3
CASSASPGDGTDTQYF
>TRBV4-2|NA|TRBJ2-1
CASSPETRNEQFF
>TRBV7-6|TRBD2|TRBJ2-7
CASSLASSGSSYEQYF
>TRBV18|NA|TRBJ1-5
CASSLETGADPGLPQHF
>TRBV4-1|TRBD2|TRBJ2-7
CASSQDRTSGIYEQYF
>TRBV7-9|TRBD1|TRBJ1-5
CASSITGGNQPQHF
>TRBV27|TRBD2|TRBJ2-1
CASRVAGGPDEQFF
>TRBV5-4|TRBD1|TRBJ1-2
CASSLELLWTTGGHGYTF
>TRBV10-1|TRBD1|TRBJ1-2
CASSDGFDRGGYTF
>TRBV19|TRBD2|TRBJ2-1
CASSITGTSGTNEQFF
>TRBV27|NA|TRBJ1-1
CASSRGGRMNTEAFF
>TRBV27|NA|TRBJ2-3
CASRLGFGQSTDTQYF
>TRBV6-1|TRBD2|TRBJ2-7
CASRSGTRQYEQYF
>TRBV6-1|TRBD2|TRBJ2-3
CASSDLAGGGDTQYF
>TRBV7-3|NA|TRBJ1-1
CASSLNTNTEAFF
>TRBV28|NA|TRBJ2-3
CASSLYASRTDTQYF